A single sample is the source of the 16 T cell receptor beta chains below, sequenced in a study of T-cell reconstitution after alpha-beta-depleted transplantation in children. Preparation of the TCRbeta library used unique molecular identifiers. TCRdb redid the calling of the PCR reads with MiXCR, one entry per CDR3 protein. This sample carries under 20,000 distinct CDR3 sequences, 10% to 15% of them seen once, and the ten largest clones take 35% to 45%. The input for sequencing was PBMCs, mostly from graft donor cells, taken 60 days after TCRalphabeta/CD19-depleted stem cell transplant. The receptor set was obtained from a female patient between 2 and 15 years old who had a stem cell transplant for congenital amegakaryocytic thrombocytopenia, so the T cells may come from the graft donor.

This clonotype was seen at least ten times. The V call is TRBV15, the J call TRBJ1-4; D remains unclear. Trimming removed 0 bases from V and 8 bases from J, with 10 bases in between. The CDR3 covers 14 residues. Germline CDR1 LNHNV, CDR2 YYDKDF (reference sequence). DNA for the CDR3: TGTGCCACCAGCAGAGAAAAGGGTCCAGAAAAACTGTTTTTT. Encoded protein: CATSREKGPEKLFF.

This clonotype was found a few times. The rearrangement uses TRBV12-3 or TRBV12-4 and TRBJ2-1, with 13 bases aligning to TRBD2. The junction had 4 bases not matched to a gene; V was cut back by 5 bases and J by 6 bases. CDR3 size: 15 residues. This CDR3 is CASSKGLAGVNEQFF. In nucleotides, the CDR3 is TGTGCCAGCAGTAAAGGACTAGCGGGAGTCAATGAGCAGTTCTTC.

This clonotype was seen ten or more times. The chain uses TRBV14 and TRBJ2-7, with 7 nucleotides matching TRBD1. V dropped 3 bases and J dropped 5; count of bases not matched to a gene: 4. Germline lookup yields CDR1 SGHDN and CDR2 FVKESK. The CDR3 spans 13 residues. This CDR3 reads CASSQTGSDEQYF. DNA of the CDR3: TGTGCCAGCAGCCAGACAGGGAGTGACGAGCAGTACTTC.

This clonotype was detected ten times or more. The chain joins TRBV20-1 to TRBJ2-7; D is perhaps TRBD1 (5 bases). Trimming stripped 3 bases from V and 3 bases from J, with 21 bases between. This CDR3 spans 16 amino acids. CDR1 is DFQATT, CDR2 SNEGSKA, per germline (reference sequence). The CDR3 nucleotides are TGCAGTGCTAGGGGCCAGGGTCACTCTTCCCTCTACGAGCAGTACTTC. Residues: CSARGQGHSSLYEQYF.

This clonotype came up many times. The rearrangement joins TRBV15 to TRBJ2-4; maybe TRBD2 (5 bases). The CDR3 extends over 18 amino acids. Germline values: CDR1 LNHNV, CDR2 YYDKDF (reference sequence). V lost 0 bases to trimming and J lost 0 bases, with 15 bases between them. The CDR3 loop is CATSRDFPRGRAKNIQYF. The DNA of the CDR3 is TGTGCCACCAGCAGAGATTTTCCGCGAGGGCGAGCCAAAAACATTCAGTACTTC.

The sample holds many counts of this clonotype. The chain uses TRBV2 and TRBJ2-5, with 8 bases fitting TRBD1. Germline-derived CDR1 and CDR2 are SNHLY and FYNNEI. V lost 4 bases to trimming and J lost 2 bases; unmatched junction nucleotides: 9. The CDR3 loop spans 16 amino acids. CDR3 protein: CASSVWDRKTQETQYF. CDR3 nucleotides: TGTGCCAGCAGTGTCTGGGACAGGAAAACTCAAGAGACCCAGTACTTC.

This clonotype has a count of ten or more. V gene TRBV7-3 combines with J gene TRBJ1-1; TRBD1 is a possible D gene (6 bases). Deletions cut 1 base from V and 4 bases from J, with 10 bases between. Germline loops: CDR1 SGHTA, CDR2 FQGTGA. The CDR3 runs to 14 residues. The DNA for the CDR3 is TGTGCCAGCAGCTTAAACGGAGGGGGCACTGAAGCTTTCTTT. This sequence encodes CASSLNGGGTEAFF.

Only a few counts were recorded for this clonotype. The rearrangement uses TRBV7-6 and TRBJ1-1, with 7 bases fitting TRBD1. Germline V gives CDR1 SGHVS, CDR2 FNYEAQ. Germline trimming cut 2 bases from V and 5 bases from J; bases unmatched to any gene: 2. This CDR3 has 13 amino acids. CDR3 protein: CASSLSQGTEAFF. The CDR3 DNA reads TGTGCCAGCAGCTTATCACAGGGGACTGAAGCTTTCTTT. The variable domain in full, with the rest retrieved from reference TRBV7-6 and TRBJ1-1, is GAGVSQSPRYKVTKRGQDVALRCDPISGHVSLYWYRQALGQGPEFLTYFNYEAQQDKSGLPNDRFSAERPEGSISTLTIQRTEQRDSAMYRCASSLSQGTEAFFGQGTRLTVV.

This clonotype has at least ten counts. The chain carries TRBV13 and TRBJ2-5, with 8 bases that match TRBD2. This CDR3 has 16 residues. Germline V gene lookup returns CDR1 PRHDT and CDR2 FYEKMQ (reference sequence). The J segment lost 0 bases and the V segment lost 4 bases, leaving 7 bases of the junction unmatched. The chain's CDR3 is CASSYTPGLDQETQYF. The DNA of the CDR3 is TGTGCCAGCAGCTACACTCCGGGACTAGACCAAGAGACCCAGTACTTC.

This clonotype was observed many times. The chain is built from TRBV12-3 or TRBV12-4 and TRBJ2-3; D remains ambiguous. The CDR3 runs 11 residues. V lost 8 bases, J lost 6 bases, and 9 bases lay in between. Here the CDR3 reads CASGQSDTQYF. The CDR3 DNA sequence: TGTGCCAGCGGGCAGTCGGATACGCAGTATTTT.

This clonotype was counted ten times or more. V is TRBV28 and J is TRBJ2-3; 7 bases agree with TRBD2. The CDR3 totals 16 residues. Germline values: CDR1 MDHEN, CDR2 SYDVKM. Losses at the gene ends were 5 bases for V and 2 bases for J; bases not matched to a gene: 10. Here the CDR3 reads CASSEGGAGATDTQYF. The CDR3 bases are TGTGCCAGCAGTGAGGGCGGGGCGGGAGCCACAGATACGCAGTATTTT.

This clonotype was recorded many times. This sequence joins TRBV5-5 and TRBJ2-1; 9 nucleotides match TRBD2. Unmatched junction bases numbered 11, after V lost 1 base and J lost 9 bases. The CDR3 sequence is 16 residues long. Germline V lookup: CDR1 SGHKS, CDR2 YYEKEE (reference sequence). CDR3 protein: CASSLPSGGRLGEQFF. DNA of the CDR3: TGTGCCAGCAGCTTGCCCAGCGGGGGGCGATTGGGTGAGCAGTTCTTC.

This clonotype was recorded many times. This chain connects TRBV20-1 to TRBJ2-7, with a weak D call TRBD2 (6 bases). The CDR3 is made up of 13 amino acids. Germline V gene sequence: CDR1 DFQATT, CDR2 SNEGSKA (reference sequence). V was shortened by 1 base and J by 7 bases, with 14 bases between the two germline ends. For the CDR3, the DNA is TGCAGTGCTAGAGTTCCCAGTCGGGGGGAGCAGTACTTC. The encoded protein is CSARVPSRGEQYF.

The chain has TRBV12-3 or TRBV12-4 and TRBJ1-1; unclear D gene. V lost 0 bases and J 8 bases, leaving 13 bases between the germline ends. CDR3 size: 14 residues. In DNA form, the CDR3 reads TGTGCCAGCAGTTTAGCAATGGGGAAAATGGAAGCTTTCTTT. Translation: CASSLAMGKMEAFF.

This clonotype was seen many times. The gene calls are TRBV29-1 and TRBJ1-2, with no clear D. Trimming took 4 bases from V and 8 from J, leaving 17 bases between them. The germline V gene has CDR1 SQVTM and CDR2 ANQGSEA. The CDR3 spans 13 residues. The CDR3 here is CSVVVLWEFGYTF. The CDR3 DNA reads TGCAGCGTTGTGGTTTTGTGGGAATTCGGCTACACCTTC.

At least ten counts were recorded for this clonotype. V is TRBV20-1 and J is TRBJ2-3; TRBD2 aligns across 10 bases. The CDR3 length is 19 residues. Germline trimming cut 6 bases from V and 2 bases from J; bases unmatched to any gene: 20. Germline-derived CDR1 and CDR2 are DFQATT and SNEGSKA (reference sequence). CDR3 region: CSAAMGELAGTNPTDTQYF. For the CDR3, the DNA is TGCAGTGCCGCCATGGGAGAACTAGCGGGGACTAACCCCACAGATACGCAGTATTTT.